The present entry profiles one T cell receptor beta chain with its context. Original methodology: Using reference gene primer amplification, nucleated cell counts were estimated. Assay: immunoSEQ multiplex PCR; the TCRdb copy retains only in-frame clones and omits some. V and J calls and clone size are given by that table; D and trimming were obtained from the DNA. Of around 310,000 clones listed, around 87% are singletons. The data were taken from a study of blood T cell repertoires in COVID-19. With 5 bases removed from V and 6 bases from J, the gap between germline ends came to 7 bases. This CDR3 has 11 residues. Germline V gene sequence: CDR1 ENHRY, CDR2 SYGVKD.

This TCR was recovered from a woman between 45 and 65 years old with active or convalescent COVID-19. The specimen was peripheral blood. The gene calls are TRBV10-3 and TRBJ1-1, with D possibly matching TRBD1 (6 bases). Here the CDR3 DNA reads TGTGCCATCAGTACAGGGCCTGAAGCTTTCTTT. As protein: CAISTGPEAFF.